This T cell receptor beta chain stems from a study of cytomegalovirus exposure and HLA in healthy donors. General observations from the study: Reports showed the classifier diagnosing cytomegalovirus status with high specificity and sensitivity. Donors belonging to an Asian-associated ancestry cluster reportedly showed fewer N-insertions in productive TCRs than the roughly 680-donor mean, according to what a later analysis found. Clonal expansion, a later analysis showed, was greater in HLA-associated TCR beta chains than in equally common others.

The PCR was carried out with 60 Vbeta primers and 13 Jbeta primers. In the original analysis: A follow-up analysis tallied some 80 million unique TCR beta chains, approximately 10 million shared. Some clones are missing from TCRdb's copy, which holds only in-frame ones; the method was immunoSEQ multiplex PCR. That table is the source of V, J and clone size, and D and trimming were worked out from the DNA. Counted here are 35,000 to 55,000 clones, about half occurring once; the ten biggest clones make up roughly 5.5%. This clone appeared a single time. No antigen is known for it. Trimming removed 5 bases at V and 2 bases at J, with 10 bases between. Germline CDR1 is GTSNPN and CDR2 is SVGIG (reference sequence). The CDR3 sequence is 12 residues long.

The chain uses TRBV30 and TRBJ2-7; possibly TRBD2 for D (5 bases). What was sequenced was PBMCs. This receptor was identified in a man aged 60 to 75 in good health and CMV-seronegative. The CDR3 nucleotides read TGTGCCTGGGGGAGCGGTCCCTACGAGCAGTACTTC. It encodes CAWGSGPYEQYF.